A selection of T cell receptor beta chains follows, all from one sample in a study of early T cells in non-severe SARS-CoV-2 infection. TCRdb independently ran MiXCR on the 5' RACE reads; one entry per CDR3 protein. This sample has about 76,000 distinct CDR3 sequences, with approximately 10% found just once. The sample taken for sequencing was whole blood. All receptors derive from an adult who was a healthcare worker with PCR-confirmed SARS-CoV-2 infection or an uninfected control (not recorded which). CDR3s include the opening cysteine and the closing phenylalanine or tryptophan. A D gene is named only where the DNA matches it firmly. Not every row has a clone size; where given, it reads once, few, many or a size class.

J | D | V | size | CDR3 | DNA
TRBJ2-1 | - | TRBV19 | few | CASTSEGPYNEQFF | TGTGCCAGTACTTCTGAGGGGCCTTACAATGAGCAGTTCTTC
TRBJ2-3 | - | TRBV12-3/TRBV12-4 | few | CASSLGGGASTDTQYF | TGTGCCAGCAGTTTGGGTGGGGGGGCGTCTACAGATACGCAGTATTTT
TRBJ2-3 | - | TRBV29-1 | many | CSVVRARDTQYF | TGCAGCGTTGTCCGGGCACGAGATACGCAGTATTTT
TRBJ2-3 | TRBD2 | TRBV20-1 | many | CSAETGLAGAGDTQYF | TGCAGTGCTGAAACCGGACTAGCGGGGGCGGGAGATACGCAGTATTTT
TRBJ2-2 | - | TRBV7-9 | - | CASIPGELFF | TGTGCCAGCATCCCCGGGGAGCTGTTTTTT
TRBJ2-2 | TRBD2 | TRBV12-3/TRBV12-4 | - | CASRSGGTNTGELFF | TGTGCCAGCAGGTCGGGGGGGACGAACACCGGGGAGCTGTTTTTT
TRBJ2-3 | TRBD1 | TRBV6-1 | - | CASRNPGQGPRNSQYF | TGTGCCAGCAGGAATCCGGGACAGGGGCCTCGGAATTCGCAGTATTTT
TRBJ2-7 | - | TRBV11-2 | - | CASSSGTHYEQYF | TGTGCCAGCAGCTCCGGGACACACTACGAGCAGTACTTC
TRBJ1-6 | - | TRBV2 | - | CASKRGEDALHF | TGTGCCAGCAAGCGGGGCGAGGACGCCCTCCACTTT
TRBJ1-2 | - | TRBV29-1 | few | CSVDRLGGYTF | TGCAGCGTTGATAGGCTAGGGGGCTACACCTTC
TRBJ1-1 | - | TRBV29-1 | - | CSVTQASGVMNTEAFF | TGCAGCGTAACCCAGGCATCCGGGGTCATGAACACTGAAGCTTTCTTT
TRBJ2-7 | TRBD2 | TRBV4-2 | - | CASSQDGTSGARNEQYF | TGTGCCAGCAGCCAAGATGGGACTAGCGGGGCCCGGAACGAGCAGTACTTC
TRBJ2-7 | - | TRBV7-9 | few | CASSLGPGRDYEQYF | TGTGCCAGCAGCTTAGGCCCCGGCAGGGACTACGAGCAGTACTTC
TRBJ2-7 | TRBD1 | TRBV20-1 | few | CSARGNGDSEQYF | TGCAGTGCTAGAGGGAATGGGGACAGCGAGCAGTACTTC
TRBJ2-3 | - | TRBV6-5 | many | CASTSSRGWSTDTQYF | TGTGCCAGCACCTCGAGCAGGGGTTGGAGCACAGATACGCAGTATTTT
TRBJ1-3 | - | TRBV7-2 | - | CASSLGGARNTIYF | TGTGCCAGCAGCTTGGGTGGGGCGAGAAACACCATATATTTT
TRBJ1-2 | - | TRBV4-2 | many | CASSQMGGPVEGYTF | TGTGCCAGCAGCCAAATGGGGGGCCCGGTGGAAGGCTACACCTTC
TRBJ2-5 | TRBD1 | TRBV19 | few | CASSPLDREETQYF | TGTGCCAGTAGTCCTCTCGACAGGGAAGAGACCCAGTACTTC
TRBJ2-5 | - | TRBV7-6 | few | CASSLDGEGPKETQYF | TGTGCCAGCAGCTTAGACGGTGAGGGGCCTAAAGAGACCCAGTACTTC
TRBJ2-3 | TRBD1 | TRBV7-2 | many | CASSLVGTGGGDTQYF | TGTGCCAGCAGCTTAGTAGGGACAGGGGGAGGGGATACGCAGTATTTT
TRBJ2-5 | TRBD2 | TRBV10-3 | - | CAISETRLAGVETQYF | TGTGCCATCAGTGAGACGCGACTAGCGGGGGTAGAGACCCAGTACTTC
TRBJ1-6 | - | TRBV9 | many | CASSVSPGRAYNSPLHF | TGTGCCAGCAGCGTAAGTCCGGGGAGGGCCTATAATTCACCCCTCCACTTT
TRBJ2-5 | TRBD2 | TRBV14 | few | CASSRRLAGVETQYF | TGTGCCAGCAGCCGCCGACTAGCGGGGGTGGAGACCCAGTACTTC
TRBJ2-7 | - | TRBV6-2/TRBV6-3 | many | CASSYVTGAPYEQYF | TGTGCCAGCAGTTACGTGACAGGCGCGCCCTACGAGCAGTACTTC
TRBJ2-1 | TRBD1 | TRBV10-3 | - | CAIRGTGRNNEQFF | TGTGCCATCAGAGGGACAGGGCGGAACAATGAGCAGTTCTTC
TRBJ1-1 | - | TRBV3-1 | many | CASSQVSGRTEAFF | TGTGCCAGCAGCCAAGTATCAGGGAGAACTGAAGCTTTCTTT
TRBJ2-1 | TRBD1 | TRBV12-3/TRBV12-4 | - | CASRKPGQGFSHNEQFF | TGTGCCAGCAGAAAGCCGGGACAGGGGTTTTCTCACAATGAGCAGTTCTTC
TRBJ1-5 | - | TRBV27 | many | CASSLKGPAGNQPQHF | TGTGCCAGCAGTCTTAAGGGGCCTGCCGGCAATCAGCCCCAGCATTTT